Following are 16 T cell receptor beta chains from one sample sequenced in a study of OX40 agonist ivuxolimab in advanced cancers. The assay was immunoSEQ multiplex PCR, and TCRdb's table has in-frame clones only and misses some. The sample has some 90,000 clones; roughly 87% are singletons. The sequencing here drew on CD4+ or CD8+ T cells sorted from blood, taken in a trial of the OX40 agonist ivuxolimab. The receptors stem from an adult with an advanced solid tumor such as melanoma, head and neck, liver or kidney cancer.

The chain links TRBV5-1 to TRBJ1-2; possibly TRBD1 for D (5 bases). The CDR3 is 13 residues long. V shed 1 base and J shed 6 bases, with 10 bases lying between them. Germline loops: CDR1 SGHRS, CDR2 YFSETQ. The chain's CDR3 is CASSLNGADGYTF. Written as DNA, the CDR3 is TGCGCCAGCAGCTTGAACGGGGCTGATGGCTACACCTTC.

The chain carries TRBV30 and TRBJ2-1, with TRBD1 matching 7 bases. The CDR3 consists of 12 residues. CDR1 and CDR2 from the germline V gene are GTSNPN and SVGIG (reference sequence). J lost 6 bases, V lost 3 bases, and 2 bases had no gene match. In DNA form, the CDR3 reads TGTGCCTGGAGCGGGGACAGCAATGAGCAGTTCTTC. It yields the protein CAWSGDSNEQFF. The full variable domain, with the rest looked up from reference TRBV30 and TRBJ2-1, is SQTIHQWPATLVQPVGSPLSLECTVEGTSNPNLYWYRQAAGRGLQLLFYSVGIGQISSEVPQNLSASRPQDRQFILSSKKLLLSDSGFYLCAWSGDSNEQFFGPGTRLTVL.

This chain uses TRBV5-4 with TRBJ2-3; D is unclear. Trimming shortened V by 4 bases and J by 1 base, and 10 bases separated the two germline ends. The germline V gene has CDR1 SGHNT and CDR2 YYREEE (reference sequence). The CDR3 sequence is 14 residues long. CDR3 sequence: CASSHPWGTDTQYF. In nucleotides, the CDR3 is TGTGCCAGCAGCCACCCGTGGGGCACAGATACGCAGTATTTT.

The CDR3 DNA sequence: TGCGCCAGCACCGAAGGAAGTTCTGGGGCCAACGTCCTGACTTTC. Translating gives CASTEGSSGANVLTF. The rearrangement links TRBV5-1 to TRBJ2-6; unclear D gene. Trimming removed 6 bases from V and 1 base from J, with 11 bases in between. CDR1 SGHRS and CDR2 YFSETQ come from the germline V gene. This CDR3 spans 15 amino acids.

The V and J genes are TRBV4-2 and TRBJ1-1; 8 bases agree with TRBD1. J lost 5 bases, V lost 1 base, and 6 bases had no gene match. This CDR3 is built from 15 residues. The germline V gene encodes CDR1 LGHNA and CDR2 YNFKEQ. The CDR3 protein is CASSQGETGVTEAFF. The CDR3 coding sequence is TGTGCCAGCAGCCAAGGTGAGACAGGGGTGACTGAAGCTTTCTTT.

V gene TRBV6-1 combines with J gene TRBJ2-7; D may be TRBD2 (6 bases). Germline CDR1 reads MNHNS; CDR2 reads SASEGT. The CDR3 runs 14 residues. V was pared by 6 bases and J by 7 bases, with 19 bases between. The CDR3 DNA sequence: TGTGCCAGCAGGGGTGGGGACTCTTTAAAAGAGCAGTACTTC. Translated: CASRGGDSLKEQYF.

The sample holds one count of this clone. CDR3 nucleotide sequence: TGTGCCAGTAGTATACACGGAAGCTCCTATAATTCACCCCTCCACTTT. It encodes CASSIHGSSYNSPLHF. V is TRBV19 and J is TRBJ1-6; D uncertain. This CDR3 comprises 16 residues. Per germline, CDR1 LNHDA and CDR2 SQIVND (reference sequence). The V end was cut by 2 bases, the J end by 0 bases, with 8 bases between.

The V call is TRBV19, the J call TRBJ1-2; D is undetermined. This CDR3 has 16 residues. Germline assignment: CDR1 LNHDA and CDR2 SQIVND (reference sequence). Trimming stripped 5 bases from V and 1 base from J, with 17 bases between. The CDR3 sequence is CASSDTFYGFNYGYTF. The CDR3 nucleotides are TGTGCCAGTAGTGATACGTTCTACGGCTTTAACTATGGCTACACCTTC.

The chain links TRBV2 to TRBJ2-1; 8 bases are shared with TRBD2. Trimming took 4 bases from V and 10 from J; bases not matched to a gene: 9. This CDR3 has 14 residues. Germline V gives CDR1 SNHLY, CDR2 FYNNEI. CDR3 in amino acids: CASSAERGLGEQFF. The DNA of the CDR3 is TGTGCCAGCAGTGCGGAGCGGGGGCTGGGCGAGCAGTTCTTC.

This chain's CDR3 is CASSPEQGSANSPLHF. The CDR3 bases are TGTGCCAGCAGCCCTGAACAGGGATCTGCCAATTCACCCCTCCACTTT. This chain links TRBV11-2 with TRBJ1-6; D possibly corresponds to TRBD1 (6 bases). The CDR3 is 16 amino acids. The germline gives CDR1 SGHAT, CDR2 FQNNGV. Between the trimmed V and J ends, which lost 5 bases and 7 bases, there was a span of 18 bases.

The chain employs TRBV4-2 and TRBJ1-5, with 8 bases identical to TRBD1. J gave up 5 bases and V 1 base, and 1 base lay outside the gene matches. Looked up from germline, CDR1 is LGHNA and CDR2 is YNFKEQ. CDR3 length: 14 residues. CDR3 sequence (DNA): TGTGCCAGCAGCCAAGCAGGGGGCGATCAGCCCCAGCATTTT. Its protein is CASSQAGGDQPQHF.

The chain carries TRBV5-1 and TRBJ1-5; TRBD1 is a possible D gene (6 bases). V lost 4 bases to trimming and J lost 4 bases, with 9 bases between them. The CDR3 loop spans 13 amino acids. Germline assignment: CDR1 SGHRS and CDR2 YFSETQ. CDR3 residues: CASSEGTNQPQHF. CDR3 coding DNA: TGCGCCAGCAGCGAGGGGACAAATCAGCCCCAGCATTTT.

The CDR3, as DNA: TGTGCCAGCACTTTAGCGGGCCCCACAGATACGCAGTATTTT. As protein: CASTLAGPTDTQYF. V usage is TRBV5-4 and J usage is TRBJ2-3; 7 bases align to TRBD2. Germline values: CDR1 SGHNT, CDR2 YYREEE (reference sequence). This CDR3 is 14 amino acids long. Trimming removed 6 bases from V and 2 bases from J; junction bases left unmatched: 6.

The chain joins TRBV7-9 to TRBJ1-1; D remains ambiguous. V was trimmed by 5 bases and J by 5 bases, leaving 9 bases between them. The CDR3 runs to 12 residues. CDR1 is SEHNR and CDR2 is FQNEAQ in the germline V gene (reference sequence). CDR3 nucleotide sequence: TGTGCCAGCAGCCAAGAATATACTGAAGCTTTCTTT. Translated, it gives CASSQEYTEAFF.

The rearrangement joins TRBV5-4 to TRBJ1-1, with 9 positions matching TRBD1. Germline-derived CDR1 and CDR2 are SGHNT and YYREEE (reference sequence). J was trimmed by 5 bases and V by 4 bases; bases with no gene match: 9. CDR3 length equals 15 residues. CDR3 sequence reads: CASSTRTGVSTEAFF. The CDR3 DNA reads TGTGCCAGCAGCACCCGGACAGGGGTTAGTACTGAAGCTTTCTTT.

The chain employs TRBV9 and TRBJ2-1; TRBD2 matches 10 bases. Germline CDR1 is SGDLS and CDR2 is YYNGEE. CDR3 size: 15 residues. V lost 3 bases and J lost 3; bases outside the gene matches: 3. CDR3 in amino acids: CASSESGGGYNEQFF. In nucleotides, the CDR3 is TGTGCCAGCAGCGAAAGCGGGGGGGGCTACAATGAGCAGTTCTTC.